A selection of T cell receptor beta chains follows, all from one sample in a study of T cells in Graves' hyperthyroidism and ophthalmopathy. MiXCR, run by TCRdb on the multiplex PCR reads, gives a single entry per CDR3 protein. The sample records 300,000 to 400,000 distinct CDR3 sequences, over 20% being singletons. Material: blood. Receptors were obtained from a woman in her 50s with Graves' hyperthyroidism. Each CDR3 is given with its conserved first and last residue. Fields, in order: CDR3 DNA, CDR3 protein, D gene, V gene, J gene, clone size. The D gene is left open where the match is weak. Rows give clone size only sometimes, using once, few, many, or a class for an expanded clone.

CDR3nt: TGTGCCAGCAGTGAATATACGGCAGCTACTAATGAAAAACTGTTTTTT; CDR3aa: CASSEYTAATNEKLFF; d_gene: NA; v_gene: TRBV25-1; j_gene: TRBJ1-4; abundance: NA
CDR3nt: TGTGCCAGCAGTGAAGATCACCTGAACACTGAAGCTTTCTTT; CDR3aa: CASSEDHLNTEAFF; d_gene: NA; v_gene: TRBV6-1; j_gene: TRBJ1-1; abundance: NA
CDR3nt: TGCGCCAGCAGCCAAGATAGGAACAGCGTAGCCTACGAGCAGTACTTC; CDR3aa: CASSQDRNSVAYEQYF; d_gene: NA; v_gene: TRBV4-1; j_gene: TRBJ2-7; abundance: many
CDR3nt: TGTGCCAGCAGCCAACCCGGCCGGACGAACACTGAAGCTTTCTTT; CDR3aa: CASSQPGRTNTEAFF; d_gene: NA; v_gene: TRBV3-1; j_gene: TRBJ1-1; abundance: many
CDR3nt: TGCGCCAGCACCCCCCGGGGGAGCGTACTCGGGGAGCTGTTTTTT; CDR3aa: CASTPRGSVLGELFF; d_gene: NA; v_gene: TRBV5-1; j_gene: TRBJ2-2; abundance: many
CDR3nt: TGTGCCAGCAGCTTAGCTAGCCCCCACACAGATACGCAGTATTTT; CDR3aa: CASSLASPHTDTQYF; d_gene: NA; v_gene: TRBV7-9; j_gene: TRBJ2-3; abundance: many
CDR3nt: TGTGCCAGCAGACCACGACAGGTATCCTACGAGCAGTACTTC; CDR3aa: CASRPRQVSYEQYF; d_gene: NA; v_gene: TRBV28; j_gene: TRBJ2-7; abundance: NA
CDR3nt: TGCGCCAGCAGCTGGAGGGGGGGAGAGCGGCAAGAGACCCAGTACTTC; CDR3aa: CASSWRGGERQETQYF; d_gene: NA; v_gene: TRBV5-1; j_gene: TRBJ2-5; abundance: NA
CDR3nt: TGTGCCAGCAGCTTAAGTAGCGGGGGGCACACCGGGGAGCTGTTTTTT; CDR3aa: CASSLSSGGHTGELFF; d_gene: TRBD2; v_gene: TRBV7-3; j_gene: TRBJ2-2; abundance: many
CDR3nt: TGTGCCAGCAGCTTCGCGGGGGAAGAGACCCAGTACTTC; CDR3aa: CASSFAGEETQYF; d_gene: TRBD2; v_gene: TRBV7-3; j_gene: TRBJ2-5; abundance: NA
CDR3nt: TGCAGTGCCGAACTAGCGGGAGCTTACGAGCAGTACTTC; CDR3aa: CSAELAGAYEQYF; d_gene: TRBD2; v_gene: TRBV20-1; j_gene: TRBJ2-7; abundance: many
CDR3nt: TGTGCCAGCAGTTTTGCGAGGACCTCTGGAAACACCATATATTTT; CDR3aa: CASSFARTSGNTIYF; d_gene: NA; v_gene: TRBV12-3/TRBV12-4; j_gene: TRBJ1-3; abundance: many
CDR3nt: TGTGCCAGCAGTTCACTACTAGCGGGAAATGAGCAGTTCTTC; CDR3aa: CASSSLLAGNEQFF; d_gene: TRBD2; v_gene: TRBV2; j_gene: TRBJ2-1; abundance: many
CDR3nt: TGTGCCAGCACCAAGGGAAGGGGAGATGGCTACACCTTC; CDR3aa: CASTKGRGDGYTF; d_gene: NA; v_gene: TRBV28; j_gene: TRBJ1-2; abundance: many
CDR3nt: TGTGCCAGCAGGCGTCTGAGGGACAGGGTGAAGGCTAACTATGGCTACACCTTC; CDR3aa: CASRRLRDRVKANYGYTF; d_gene: TRBD1; v_gene: TRBV11-2; j_gene: TRBJ1-2; abundance: many
CDR3nt: TGTGCCACCCAGGACAGGGATTGGGAGACCCAGTACTTC; CDR3aa: CATQDRDWETQYF; d_gene: TRBD1; v_gene: TRBV2; j_gene: TRBJ2-5; abundance: few
CDR3nt: TGTGCCAGCAGGCGGACAGGGCAAGAGACCCAGTACTTC; CDR3aa: CASRRTGQETQYF; d_gene: TRBD1; v_gene: TRBV6-1; j_gene: TRBJ2-5; abundance: many
CDR3nt: TGCGCCAGCAGCTTAAAGGGGGAATGGAACACTGAAGCTTTCTTT; CDR3aa: CASSLKGEWNTEAFF; d_gene: NA; v_gene: TRBV5-1; j_gene: TRBJ1-1; abundance: many
CDR3nt: TGTGCCAGTAGTATAGATAAGACTAGCGGGAGTCGAGAGCAGTACTTC; CDR3aa: CASSIDKTSGSREQYF; d_gene: TRBD2; v_gene: TRBV19; j_gene: TRBJ2-7; abundance: NA
CDR3nt: TGTGCCAGCAGCCAAGATCTTTTAGGACAGAGCTATAATTCACCCCTCCACTTT; CDR3aa: CASSQDLLGQSYNSPLHF; d_gene: NA; v_gene: TRBV3-1; j_gene: TRBJ1-6; abundance: NA
CDR3nt: TGCAGCCTCCGGACGGGGAACTATGGCTACACCTTC; CDR3aa: CSLRTGNYGYTF; d_gene: NA; v_gene: TRBV29-1; j_gene: TRBJ1-2; abundance: NA
CDR3nt: TGTGCCAGCAGACAGGGAGGGATCTACGAGCAGTACTTC; CDR3aa: CASRQGGIYEQYF; d_gene: NA; v_gene: TRBV2; j_gene: TRBJ2-7; abundance: many
CDR3nt: TGTGCCAGCAGTTTAGCCGGGGTTTCCGGGGAGCTGTTTTTT; CDR3aa: CASSLAGVSGELFF; d_gene: NA; v_gene: TRBV12-3/TRBV12-4; j_gene: TRBJ2-2; abundance: many
CDR3nt: TGTGCCAGCAAGGGGCAGGGCACAGATACGCAGTATTTT; CDR3aa: CASKGQGTDTQYF; d_gene: NA; v_gene: TRBV27; j_gene: TRBJ2-3; abundance: few
CDR3nt: TGTGCCAGCAGTACCAATTCCGGGACACATCACACCGGGGAGCTGTTTTTT; CDR3aa: CASSTNSGTHHTGELFF; d_gene: NA; v_gene: TRBV6-1; j_gene: TRBJ2-2; abundance: many
CDR3nt: TGCAGCGTCACTCCCCGGGGGGGTGGCACAGATACGCAGTATTTT; CDR3aa: CSVTPRGGGTDTQYF; d_gene: TRBD2; v_gene: TRBV29-1; j_gene: TRBJ2-3; abundance: NA
CDR3nt: TGTGCCAGCGGAGTCCCGACTAGCGGGAGGTTGAATGAGCAGTTCTTC; CDR3aa: CASGVPTSGRLNEQFF; d_gene: TRBD2; v_gene: TRBV28; j_gene: TRBJ2-1; abundance: NA
CDR3nt: TGTGCCAGCAGCGAGGGGGGGATTAACTATGGCTACACCTTC; CDR3aa: CASSEGGINYGYTF; d_gene: NA; v_gene: TRBV9; j_gene: TRBJ1-2; abundance: few
CDR3nt: TGTGCCAGCAGCCCCAAGATGGGTACTATGGGGGGCTACGAGCAGTACTTC; CDR3aa: CASSPKMGTMGGYEQYF; d_gene: NA; v_gene: TRBV7-9; j_gene: TRBJ2-7; abundance: many
CDR3nt: TGTGCCATCGATACTGGACAAAACACCGGGGAGCTGTTTTTT; CDR3aa: CAIDTGQNTGELFF; d_gene: NA; v_gene: TRBV10-3; j_gene: TRBJ2-2; abundance: few
CDR3nt: TGCAGTGCTAGGCTCACTAGGGACTCCTACAATGAGCAGTTCTTC; CDR3aa: CSARLTRDSYNEQFF; d_gene: NA; v_gene: TRBV20-1; j_gene: TRBJ2-1; abundance: NA
CDR3nt: TGTGCCAGCAGTGGCGGTCTCGAGCAGTTCTTC; CDR3aa: CASSGGLEQFF; d_gene: NA; v_gene: TRBV28; j_gene: TRBJ2-1; abundance: many
CDR3nt: TGTGCCAGCAGCAATTACCAAGGGGCTGAAGCTTTCTTT; CDR3aa: CASSNYQGAEAFF; d_gene: NA; v_gene: TRBV9; j_gene: TRBJ1-1; abundance: many
CDR3nt: TGCAGTGCGCAACCTACTAGGGTCAGAGAGACCCAGTACTTC; CDR3aa: CSAQPTRVRETQYF; d_gene: NA; v_gene: TRBV20-1; j_gene: TRBJ2-5; abundance: many
CDR3nt: TGTGCCAGCAGCTCATTCTTGGTACAGCCCGAGGACTATGGCTACACCTTC; CDR3aa: CASSSFLVQPEDYGYTF; d_gene: NA; v_gene: TRBV7-9; j_gene: TRBJ1-2; abundance: NA
CDR3nt: TGTGCCAGCAGAAAAGGACAGGGGGCTCGGGAGACCCAGTACTTC; CDR3aa: CASRKGQGARETQYF; d_gene: TRBD1; v_gene: TRBV2; j_gene: TRBJ2-5; abundance: many
CDR3nt: TGTGCCAGCAGTGTACAGAACACCGGGGAGCTGTTTTTT; CDR3aa: CASSVQNTGELFF; d_gene: NA; v_gene: TRBV2; j_gene: TRBJ2-2; abundance: many
CDR3nt: TGTGCCAGCAGTTTCGGGGGACGCTACGAGCAGTACTTC; CDR3aa: CASSFGGRYEQYF; d_gene: NA; v_gene: TRBV27; j_gene: TRBJ2-7; abundance: NA
CDR3nt: TGTGCCAGCAGTTCCCCCCGGGCGGGTGAAGCTTTCTTT; CDR3aa: CASSSPRAGEAFF; d_gene: NA; v_gene: TRBV6-1; j_gene: TRBJ1-1; abundance: many
CDR3nt: TGTGCCAGCAGTGACAGGGCGAGCTCCTATAATTCACCCCTCCACTTT; CDR3aa: CASSDRASSYNSPLHF; d_gene: TRBD1; v_gene: TRBV27; j_gene: TRBJ1-6; abundance: NA
CDR3nt: TGTGCCAGTAGTAGGGGGGCAGCGGATATCGGGAAGGGCAATCAGCCCCAGCATTTT; CDR3aa: CASSRGAADIGKGNQPQHF; d_gene: NA; v_gene: TRBV19; j_gene: TRBJ1-5; abundance: NA
CDR3nt: TGTGCCAGCAGTGGTCAGGGGGGAGAGACCCAGTACTTC; CDR3aa: CASSGQGGETQYF; d_gene: NA; v_gene: TRBV2; j_gene: TRBJ2-5; abundance: many
CDR3nt: TGCGCCAGCAGCCTGGGAATTCACGGGACAAATAATGAAAAACTGTTTTTT; CDR3aa: CASSLGIHGTNNEKLFF; d_gene: NA; v_gene: TRBV5-1; j_gene: TRBJ1-4; abundance: many
CDR3nt: TGTGCCAGCAGCCCCAGGCGGTCTTGGAATGGAGAGACCCAGTACTTC; CDR3aa: CASSPRRSWNGETQYF; d_gene: NA; v_gene: TRBV14; j_gene: TRBJ2-5; abundance: few
CDR3nt: TGTGCCAGCAGGTCCCCGGTTAACACTGAAGCTTTCTTT; CDR3aa: CASRSPVNTEAFF; d_gene: NA; v_gene: TRBV28; j_gene: TRBJ1-1; abundance: many
CDR3nt: TGTGCCAGCCTAGGAGTCGCGGGAAGCTCCTACGAGCAGTACTTC; CDR3aa: CASLGVAGSSYEQYF; d_gene: NA; v_gene: TRBV28; j_gene: TRBJ2-7; abundance: many
CDR3nt: TGCGCCAGCAAGATGAGCGGGAGTGGAACAGATACGCAGTATTTT; CDR3aa: CASKMSGSGTDTQYF; d_gene: TRBD2; v_gene: TRBV5-1; j_gene: TRBJ2-3; abundance: many
CDR3nt: TGTGCCATCAGTGGGGACAGGGTGGGCAATCAGCCCCAGCATTTT; CDR3aa: CAISGDRVGNQPQHF; d_gene: TRBD1; v_gene: TRBV10-3; j_gene: TRBJ1-5; abundance: NA
CDR3nt: TGTGCCAGCAGCTCAACCTGGGATGAAAAACTGTTTTTT; CDR3aa: CASSSTWDEKLFF; d_gene: NA; v_gene: TRBV7-2; j_gene: TRBJ1-4; abundance: NA
CDR3nt: TGCGCCAGCAGCCCGCCGGGACAGGGGAAAGAGACCCAGTACTTC; CDR3aa: CASSPPGQGKETQYF; d_gene: TRBD1; v_gene: TRBV5-1; j_gene: TRBJ2-5; abundance: many
CDR3nt: TGTGCCAGCAGAGCCGGGACAGGGGTGCATGGCTACACCTTC; CDR3aa: CASRAGTGVHGYTF; d_gene: TRBD1; v_gene: TRBV6-4; j_gene: TRBJ1-2; abundance: NA
CDR3nt: TGTGCCAGCTCAGGGACTAGCGGCACAGATACGCAGTATTTT; CDR3aa: CASSGTSGTDTQYF; d_gene: TRBD2; v_gene: TRBV18; j_gene: TRBJ2-3; abundance: many
CDR3nt: TGTGCCAGCAGCTCCCGGGACAGGGATCCTAATGAAAAACTGTTTTTT; CDR3aa: CASSSRDRDPNEKLFF; d_gene: TRBD1; v_gene: TRBV27; j_gene: TRBJ1-4; abundance: many
CDR3nt: TGTGCCTGGACTGACAGGGGCTCTGAAGCTTTCTTT; CDR3aa: CAWTDRGSEAFF; d_gene: TRBD1; v_gene: TRBV30; j_gene: TRBJ1-1; abundance: NA